This T cell receptor (beta chain) was documented in a study of shared clonotypes between healthy human individuals. There are 15 residues in the CDR3. In germline, CDR1 is SGHAT, CDR2 FQNNGV. Terminally differentiated effector memory CD45RA+ cells were left out of the naive CD8 fraction, which was CD45RO-negative and positively selected for CCR7. Genomic DNA per cell subset filled all wells of several immunoSEQ plates. TCRdb's copy holds only in-frame clones and misses some; the assay was immunoSEQ multiplex PCR. The sample has more than 2 million clones, 80% to 95% seen once; the top ten hold less than 2%. In the case of this clone: Its antigen is currently unknown.

Regarding the study as a whole: Clonotypes shared by all four donors outscored non-shared clonotypes in generation probability.

The clonotype originates from a man between 18 and 35 years old in good health. Some clones in this sample may be carry-over from other donors' samples. The rearrangement joins TRBV11-2 to TRBJ2-5; 8 nucleotides line up with TRBD2. The J call may be faulty, since TRBJ2-7 better matches the DNA end. Input material: naive CD8+ T cells from PBMCs. In DNA, the CDR3 is TGTGCCAGCAGCTTTACAGGCGGGGGGCGGTACGAGCAGTACTTC. Translated: CASSFTGGGRYEQYF.